This T cell receptor (beta chain) is drawn from a study of blood T cell repertoires in COVID-19. This clone occurred a few times. Per the authors' pipeline: Scientists estimated how many nucleated cells there were by amplifying reference gene primers. Clones were sequenced by immunoSEQ multiplex PCR, and TCRdb holds only the in-frame ones, with some missing. V and J calls and clone size are as listed in that table; D and trimming were resolved from the DNA. The sample has 95,000 to 150,000 clones, approximately 80% seen once. The sample comprised peripheral blood. The sequence derives from a woman in her 70s with acute or convalescent COVID-19.

CDR3 sequence: CASSDISTDTQYF. CDR3 coding DNA: TGTGCCAGCAGTGATATTAGCACAGATACGCAGTATTTT. The rearrangement links TRBV2 to TRBJ2-3, with D unresolved. The ends were cut back, 3 bases at V and 0 bases at J, with 4 bases in the middle. The CDR3 runs 13 residues. Per the germline V gene, CDR1 is SNHLY and CDR2 is FYNNEI. Together with reference TRBV2 and TRBJ2-3, the CDR3 gives the full variable domain: EPEVTQTPSHQVTQMGQEVILRCVPISNHLYFYWYRQILGQKVEFLVSFYNNEISEKSEIFDDQFSVERPDGSNFTLKIRSTKLEDSAMYFCASSDISTDTQYFGPGTRLTVL.